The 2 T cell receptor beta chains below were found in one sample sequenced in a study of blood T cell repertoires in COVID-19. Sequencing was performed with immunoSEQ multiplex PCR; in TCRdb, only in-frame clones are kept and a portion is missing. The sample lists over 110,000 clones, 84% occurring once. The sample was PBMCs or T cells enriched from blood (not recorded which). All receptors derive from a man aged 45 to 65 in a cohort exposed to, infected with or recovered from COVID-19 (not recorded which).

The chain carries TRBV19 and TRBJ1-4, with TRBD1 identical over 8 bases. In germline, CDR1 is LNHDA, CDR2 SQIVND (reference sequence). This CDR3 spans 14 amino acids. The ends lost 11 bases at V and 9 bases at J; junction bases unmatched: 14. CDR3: CASGGGQGEQKLFF. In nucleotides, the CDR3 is TGTGCCTCTGGGGGAGGACAGGGTGAACAAAAACTGTTTTTT.

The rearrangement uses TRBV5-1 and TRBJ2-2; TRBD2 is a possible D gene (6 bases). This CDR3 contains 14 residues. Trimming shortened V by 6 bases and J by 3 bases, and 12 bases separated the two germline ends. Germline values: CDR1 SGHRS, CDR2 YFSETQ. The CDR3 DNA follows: TGCGCCAGCAAGTCTCCGGGAGACACCGGGGAGCTGTTTTTT. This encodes CASKSPGDTGELFF.